These 29 T cell receptor beta chains share one sample of origin, sequenced in a study of T cells in pancreatic ductal adenocarcinoma. The selected patients with pancreatic ductal adenocarcinoma had surgery but no neoadjuvant therapy. Clones were sequenced by immunoSEQ multiplex PCR, and TCRdb holds only the in-frame ones, with some missing. Among 85,000 to 120,000 clones listed, 90% to 95% were seen once. The sequencing sample was made of PBMCs. Receptors were obtained from a human donor with pancreatic ductal adenocarcinoma.

This clone has just one count. The same CDR3 is also encoded by other DNA sequences in this sample. This chain uses TRBV6-5 with TRBJ2-3; D is perhaps TRBD2 (6 bases). Per the germline V gene, CDR1 is MNHEY and CDR2 is SVGAGI. CDR3 length equals 15 residues. V was cut by 0 bases and J by 0 bases, with 7 bases left in between. In DNA form, the CDR3 reads TGTGCCAGCAGTTACTCCGGGACTAGCACAGATACGCAGTATTTT. It is translated as CASSYSGTSTDTQYF.

The table lists this clone with a count of one. V usage is TRBV10-3 and J usage is TRBJ2-3, with D unresolved. CDR3 length: 14 amino acids. V was pared by 7 bases and J by 2 bases, with 13 bases between. The germline gives CDR1 ENHRY, CDR2 SYGVKD. CDR3 sequence: CAITPGVDTDTQYF. The CDR3 DNA follows: TGTGCCATCACCCCGGGTGTTGACACAGATACGCAGTATTTT.

The chain is built from TRBV10-3 and TRBJ1-2; maybe TRBD1 (6 bases). The CDR3 has 11 amino acids. Germline-derived CDR1 and CDR2 are ENHRY and SYGVKD. V was cut by 11 bases and J by 5 bases, with 12 bases left in between. The chain's CDR3 is CAVAGTYGYTF. DNA for the CDR3: TGTGCCGTAGCCGGGACATATGGCTACACCTTC.

This chain links TRBV28 with TRBJ2-3; D is uncertain. Germline CDR1 is MDHEN and CDR2 is SYDVKM. V was cut by 6 bases and J by 0 bases, with 10 bases left in between. The CDR3 is 14 amino acids. CDR3: CASRDQRSTDTQYF. The CDR3 DNA follows: TGTGCCAGCAGAGACCAGAGGAGCACAGATACGCAGTATTTT.

The chain carries TRBV7-2 and TRBJ2-1; TRBD2 matches at 7 bases. V shed 1 base, J shed 1 base, and the junction held 4 bases outside the gene matches. This CDR3 contains 16 residues. Germline V gene sequence: CDR1 SGHTA, CDR2 FQGNSA. The CDR3 protein is CASSLVGGSSYNEQFF. In nucleotides, the CDR3 is TGTGCCAGCAGCTTAGTCGGCGGGAGTTCCTACAATGAGCAGTTCTTC.

The table lists this clone with a count of one. V and J are TRBV18 and TRBJ2-5, with 12 bases matching TRBD2. The CDR3 contains 17 residues. CDR1 KGHSH and CDR2 LQKENI come from the germline V gene. Trimming at V came to 0 bases and at J to 4 bases, leaving 6 bases not matched to a gene. CDR3 in DNA: TGTGCCAGCTCACCACCCGGGACTAGCGGGTATGGAGAGACCCAGTACTTC. It is translated as CASSPPGTSGYGETQYF.

This clone came up once. The rearrangement uses TRBV18 and TRBJ1-1; the D gene is possibly TRBD1 (5 bases). The germline gives CDR1 KGHSH, CDR2 LQKENI. The CDR3 extends over 11 amino acids. The V end lost 3 bases, the J end lost 9 bases, and 8 bases lay between the germline ends. CDR3 DNA sequence: TGTGCCAGCTCACCGGTGGGGCAAGCTTTCTTT. Translated: CASSPVGQAFF.

The rearrangement links TRBV11-2 to TRBJ2-5; D is ambiguous. From germline, CDR1 is SGHAT and CDR2 FQNNGV. The CDR3 contains 13 residues. V was clipped by 1 base and J by 5 bases, with 8 bases between them. The CDR3 here is CASSLGQMETQYF. DNA of the CDR3: TGTGCCAGCAGCTTAGGCCAGATGGAGACCCAGTACTTC.

This chain connects TRBV4-2 to TRBJ2-3, with D maybe TRBD2 (6 bases). The CDR3 is 17 amino acids. Germline CDR1 LGHNA, CDR2 YNFKEQ. V was shortened by 0 bases and J by 1 base, with 14 bases between the two germline ends. The CDR3 bases are TGTGCCAGCAGCCAAGATTGGCGGGGTGTGGGCACAGATACGCAGTATTTT. Residues: CASSQDWRGVGTDTQYF.

The chain carries TRBV5-5 and TRBJ1-5; D not resolved. Per germline, CDR1 SGHKS and CDR2 YYEKEE (reference sequence). The V and J ends lost 0 bases and 4 bases respectively, with 8 bases between them. CDR3 size: 14 residues. CDR3 protein: CASSLELRNQPQHF. The CDR3 DNA is TGTGCCAGCAGCTTGGAGTTGCGGAATCAGCCCCAGCATTTT.

J is TRBJ2-1 and V is TRBV29-1, with 11 nucleotides matching TRBD1. CDR1 is SQVTM and CDR2 is ANQGSEA in the germline V gene. V lost 3 bases to trimming and J lost 6 bases; unmatched junction nucleotides: 1. The CDR3 extends over 13 amino acids. CDR3 region: CSVEGTGGNEQFF. The CDR3 DNA reads TGCAGCGTTGAGGGGACAGGGGGCAATGAGCAGTTCTTC.

V is TRBV10-2 and J is TRBJ2-7, with TRBD1 matching over 7 bases. CDR1 and CDR2 from the germline V gene are WSHSY and SAAADI. This CDR3 has 14 residues. V was pared by 8 bases and J by 1 base, with 8 bases of the junction left unmatched. CDR3 residues: CASCPGTDSYEQYF. The CDR3 DNA reads TGCGCCAGCTGCCCCGGGACAGATTCCTACGAGCAGTACTTC.

The gene calls are TRBV9 and TRBJ2-7, with no clear D. The CDR3 has 12 residues. Germline CDR1 is SGDLS and CDR2 is YYNGEE. V lost 0 bases, J lost 2 bases, and 3 bases lay in between. The CDR3 loop is CASSVGPYEQYF. CDR3 in DNA: TGTGCCAGCAGCGTAGGGCCCTACGAGCAGTACTTC.

This sequence joins TRBV27 and TRBJ2-7; D unresolved. Germline V gene data show CDR1 as MNHEY and CDR2 as SMNVEV (reference sequence). This CDR3 spans 17 amino acids. V lost 0 bases to trimming and J lost 0 bases, with 15 bases between them. CDR3 protein: CASSLSQTSLSSYEQYF. The CDR3 DNA reads as TGTGCCAGCAGTTTATCCCAGACTTCACTGAGCTCCTACGAGCAGTACTTC.

This clone has just a few counts. This chain connects TRBV9 to TRBJ1-2, with a tentative D call TRBD1 (5 bases). Germline V gene data show CDR1 as SGDLS and CDR2 as YYNGEE. Trimming removed 4 bases from V and 8 bases from J, with 15 bases in between. The CDR3 runs to 13 residues. The CDR3 here is CASSPGLRDGYTF. The CDR3 DNA reads TGTGCCAGCAGCCCGGGACTCAGGGACGGCTACACCTTC.

This clone has just one count. V is TRBV25-1 and J is TRBJ2-1, with a tentative D call TRBD2 (6 bases). Germline V gene lookup returns CDR1 MGHDK and CDR2 SYGVNS. The CDR3 extends over 15 amino acids. V lost 3 bases, J lost 0 bases, and 9 bases lay in between. Here the CDR3 DNA reads TGTGCCAGCAGTGAGGGACTGAGCTCCTACAATGAGCAGTTCTTC. Translating it yields CASSEGLSSYNEQFF.

The chain has TRBV29-1 and TRBJ2-3; D might be TRBD2 (6 bases). CDR3 length equals 20 residues. V lost 0 bases, J lost 7 bases, and 32 bases lay in between. Germline V gene data show CDR1 as SQVTM and CDR2 as ANQGSEA. As DNA, the CDR3 is TGCAGCGTTGAAGATACCCTTAGGCGGGTGGAGGGCCCCCACACGAATACGCAGTATTTT. It yields the protein CSVEDTLRRVEGPHTNTQYF.

The chain carries TRBV27 and TRBJ2-3; TRBD2 agrees at 9 bases. The V segment lost 3 bases and the J segment 3 bases; nucleotides outside the gene matches: 4. The CDR3 spans 15 residues. Germline V CDR1 and CDR2: MNHEY, SMNVEV (reference sequence). The CDR3 protein is CASSFASGMTDTQYF. The CDR3, as DNA: TGTGCCAGCAGTTTCGCTAGCGGGATGACAGATACGCAGTATTTT.

This clone was counted only a few times. V and J are TRBV6-5 and TRBJ1-5, with 7 positions matching TRBD1. This CDR3 region has 14 residues. Germline V CDR1 and CDR2: MNHEY, SVGAGI. The trim removed 2 bases at V and 6 bases at J, leaving 4 bases unmatched. CDR3 protein: CASSYGRGSQPQHF. For the CDR3, the DNA is TGTGCCAGCAGTTACGGCAGGGGGAGTCAGCCCCAGCATTTT.

This chain uses TRBV28 with TRBJ2-7; 12 nucleotides line up with TRBD1. The CDR3 loop spans 14 amino acids. Trimming at V came to 5 bases and at J to 11 bases, leaving 10 bases not matched to a gene. In germline, CDR1 is MDHEN, CDR2 SYDVKM. CDR3 nucleotide sequence: TGTGCCAGCAGTACCACCGGGACAGGGGGCATGAAGTACTTC. As protein: CASSTTGTGGMKYF.

The rearrangement uses TRBV7-2 and TRBJ2-3, with D possibly matching TRBD2 (6 bases). The germline V gene has CDR1 SGHTA and CDR2 FQGNSA. The CDR3 consists of 14 residues. Trimming took 7 bases from V and 0 from J, leaving 11 bases between them. The CDR3 reads CASTWRASTDTQYF. The CDR3 nucleotides read TGTGCCAGCACCTGGAGGGCTAGCACAGATACGCAGTATTTT.

This rearrangement joins TRBV10-3 to TRBJ1-3, with no clear D. Germline V gene lookup returns CDR1 ENHRY and CDR2 SYGVKD. V was cut by 2 bases and J by 0 bases, with 8 bases left in between. This CDR3 has 15 residues. The CDR3 here is CAISELESSGNTIYF. The DNA of the CDR3 is TGTGCCATCAGTGAGCTGGAGAGCTCTGGAAACACCATATATTTT.

This rearrangement joins TRBV4-2 to TRBJ2-7, with a tentative D call TRBD2 (6 bases). The CDR3 spans 14 residues. From germline, CDR1 is LGHNA and CDR2 YNFKEQ. The V end lost 1 base, the J end lost 5 bases, and 12 bases lay between the germline ends. For the CDR3, the DNA is TGTGCCAGCAGCCAAGTCGGGGGAAGCCACGAGCAGTACTTC. It is translated as CASSQVGGSHEQYF.

The rearrangement joins TRBV6-1 to TRBJ2-5; D gene ambiguous. Germline V gene lookup returns CDR1 MNHNS and CDR2 SASEGT. The V end was cut by 5 bases, the J end by 7 bases, with 11 bases between. This CDR3 region has 12 residues. CDR3 region: CASSTTYATQYF. The CDR3 nucleotides read TGTGCCAGCAGTACGACATATGCGACCCAGTACTTC.

This clone was found once. The V and J genes are TRBV19 and TRBJ2-7, with 9 positions matching TRBD1. The CDR3 spans 17 residues. The germline gives CDR1 LNHDA, CDR2 SQIVND (reference sequence). The ends lost 5 bases at V and 9 bases at J; junction bases unmatched: 20. The CDR3 coding sequence is TGTGCCAGTAGTCCCTCCGGACAGGGGACTTCCCTACGAGGGCAGTACTTC. Residues: CASSPSGQGTSLRGQYF.

The chain is built from TRBV19 and TRBJ2-2, with D possibly being TRBD1 (5 bases). The CDR3 totals 14 residues. The germline V and J ends were trimmed by 8 bases and 0 bases, with 10 bases remaining between them. CDR1 and CDR2 from the germline V gene are LNHDA and SQIVND (reference sequence). The CDR3 DNA reads TGTGCCAGTGGTGACAGTCCGAACACCGGGGAGCTGTTTTTT. Translation: CASGDSPNTGELFF.

The rearrangement uses TRBV29-1 and TRBJ2-3; 7 bases align to TRBD1. CDR1 and CDR2 from the germline V gene are SQVTM and ANQGSEA. This CDR3 region has 13 residues. Trimming took 6 bases from V and 4 from J; bases not matched to a gene: 7. In DNA form, the CDR3 reads TGCAGCGTCTCAAGGGGGCGTGCAGATACGCAGTATTTT. Translating it yields CSVSRGRADTQYF.

The chain has TRBV19 and TRBJ2-7; TRBD2 agrees at 8 bases. The J segment lost 2 bases and the V segment lost 3 bases, leaving 3 bases of the junction unmatched. The length of the CDR3 is 14 residues. Germline CDR1 is LNHDA and CDR2 is SQIVND (reference sequence). CDR3 sequence: CASSIREGAYEQYF. The CDR3 DNA sequence: TGTGCCAGTAGTATTCGGGAGGGAGCCTACGAGCAGTACTTC.

This chain joins TRBV28 and TRBJ2-3; TRBD2 matches at 7 bases. This CDR3 has 17 amino acids. Germline V lookup: CDR1 MDHEN, CDR2 SYDVKM. With 8 bases clipped from V and 2 bases from J, the junction kept 16 bases outside the gene matches. The CDR3 bases are TGTGCCAGCGGTACCGTGGGGGGGGTTTACTCCACAGATACGCAGTATTTT. The encoded protein is CASGTVGGVYSTDTQYF.